This T cell receptor beta chain was identified during a study of blood T cell repertoires in COVID-19. Study-level background: Nucleic acid was either cDNA or gDNA, and it came from T cells, B-cell-depleted T cells, or PBMCs.

The repertoire was sequenced with immunoSEQ multiplex PCR; TCRdb's copy has only in-frame clones and lacks some. The table shows about 140,000 clones, with roughly 80% occurring only once. This TCR derives from a man aged 60-69 years who had recovered from COVID-19. The sample consisted of peripheral blood.

The CDR3: CASSPLTGARGGTEAFF. The CDR3 coding sequence is TGTGCCAGCAGCCCCCTGACAGGGGCTAGAGGGGGCACTGAAGCTTTCTTT. The rearrangement joins TRBV5-5 to TRBJ1-1, with 8 bases that match TRBD1. The V gene end was trimmed by 4 bases and the J gene end by 4 bases; junction bases not matched to a gene: 15. This CDR3 contains 17 residues. Germline-derived CDR1 and CDR2 are SGHKS and YYEKEE (reference sequence).